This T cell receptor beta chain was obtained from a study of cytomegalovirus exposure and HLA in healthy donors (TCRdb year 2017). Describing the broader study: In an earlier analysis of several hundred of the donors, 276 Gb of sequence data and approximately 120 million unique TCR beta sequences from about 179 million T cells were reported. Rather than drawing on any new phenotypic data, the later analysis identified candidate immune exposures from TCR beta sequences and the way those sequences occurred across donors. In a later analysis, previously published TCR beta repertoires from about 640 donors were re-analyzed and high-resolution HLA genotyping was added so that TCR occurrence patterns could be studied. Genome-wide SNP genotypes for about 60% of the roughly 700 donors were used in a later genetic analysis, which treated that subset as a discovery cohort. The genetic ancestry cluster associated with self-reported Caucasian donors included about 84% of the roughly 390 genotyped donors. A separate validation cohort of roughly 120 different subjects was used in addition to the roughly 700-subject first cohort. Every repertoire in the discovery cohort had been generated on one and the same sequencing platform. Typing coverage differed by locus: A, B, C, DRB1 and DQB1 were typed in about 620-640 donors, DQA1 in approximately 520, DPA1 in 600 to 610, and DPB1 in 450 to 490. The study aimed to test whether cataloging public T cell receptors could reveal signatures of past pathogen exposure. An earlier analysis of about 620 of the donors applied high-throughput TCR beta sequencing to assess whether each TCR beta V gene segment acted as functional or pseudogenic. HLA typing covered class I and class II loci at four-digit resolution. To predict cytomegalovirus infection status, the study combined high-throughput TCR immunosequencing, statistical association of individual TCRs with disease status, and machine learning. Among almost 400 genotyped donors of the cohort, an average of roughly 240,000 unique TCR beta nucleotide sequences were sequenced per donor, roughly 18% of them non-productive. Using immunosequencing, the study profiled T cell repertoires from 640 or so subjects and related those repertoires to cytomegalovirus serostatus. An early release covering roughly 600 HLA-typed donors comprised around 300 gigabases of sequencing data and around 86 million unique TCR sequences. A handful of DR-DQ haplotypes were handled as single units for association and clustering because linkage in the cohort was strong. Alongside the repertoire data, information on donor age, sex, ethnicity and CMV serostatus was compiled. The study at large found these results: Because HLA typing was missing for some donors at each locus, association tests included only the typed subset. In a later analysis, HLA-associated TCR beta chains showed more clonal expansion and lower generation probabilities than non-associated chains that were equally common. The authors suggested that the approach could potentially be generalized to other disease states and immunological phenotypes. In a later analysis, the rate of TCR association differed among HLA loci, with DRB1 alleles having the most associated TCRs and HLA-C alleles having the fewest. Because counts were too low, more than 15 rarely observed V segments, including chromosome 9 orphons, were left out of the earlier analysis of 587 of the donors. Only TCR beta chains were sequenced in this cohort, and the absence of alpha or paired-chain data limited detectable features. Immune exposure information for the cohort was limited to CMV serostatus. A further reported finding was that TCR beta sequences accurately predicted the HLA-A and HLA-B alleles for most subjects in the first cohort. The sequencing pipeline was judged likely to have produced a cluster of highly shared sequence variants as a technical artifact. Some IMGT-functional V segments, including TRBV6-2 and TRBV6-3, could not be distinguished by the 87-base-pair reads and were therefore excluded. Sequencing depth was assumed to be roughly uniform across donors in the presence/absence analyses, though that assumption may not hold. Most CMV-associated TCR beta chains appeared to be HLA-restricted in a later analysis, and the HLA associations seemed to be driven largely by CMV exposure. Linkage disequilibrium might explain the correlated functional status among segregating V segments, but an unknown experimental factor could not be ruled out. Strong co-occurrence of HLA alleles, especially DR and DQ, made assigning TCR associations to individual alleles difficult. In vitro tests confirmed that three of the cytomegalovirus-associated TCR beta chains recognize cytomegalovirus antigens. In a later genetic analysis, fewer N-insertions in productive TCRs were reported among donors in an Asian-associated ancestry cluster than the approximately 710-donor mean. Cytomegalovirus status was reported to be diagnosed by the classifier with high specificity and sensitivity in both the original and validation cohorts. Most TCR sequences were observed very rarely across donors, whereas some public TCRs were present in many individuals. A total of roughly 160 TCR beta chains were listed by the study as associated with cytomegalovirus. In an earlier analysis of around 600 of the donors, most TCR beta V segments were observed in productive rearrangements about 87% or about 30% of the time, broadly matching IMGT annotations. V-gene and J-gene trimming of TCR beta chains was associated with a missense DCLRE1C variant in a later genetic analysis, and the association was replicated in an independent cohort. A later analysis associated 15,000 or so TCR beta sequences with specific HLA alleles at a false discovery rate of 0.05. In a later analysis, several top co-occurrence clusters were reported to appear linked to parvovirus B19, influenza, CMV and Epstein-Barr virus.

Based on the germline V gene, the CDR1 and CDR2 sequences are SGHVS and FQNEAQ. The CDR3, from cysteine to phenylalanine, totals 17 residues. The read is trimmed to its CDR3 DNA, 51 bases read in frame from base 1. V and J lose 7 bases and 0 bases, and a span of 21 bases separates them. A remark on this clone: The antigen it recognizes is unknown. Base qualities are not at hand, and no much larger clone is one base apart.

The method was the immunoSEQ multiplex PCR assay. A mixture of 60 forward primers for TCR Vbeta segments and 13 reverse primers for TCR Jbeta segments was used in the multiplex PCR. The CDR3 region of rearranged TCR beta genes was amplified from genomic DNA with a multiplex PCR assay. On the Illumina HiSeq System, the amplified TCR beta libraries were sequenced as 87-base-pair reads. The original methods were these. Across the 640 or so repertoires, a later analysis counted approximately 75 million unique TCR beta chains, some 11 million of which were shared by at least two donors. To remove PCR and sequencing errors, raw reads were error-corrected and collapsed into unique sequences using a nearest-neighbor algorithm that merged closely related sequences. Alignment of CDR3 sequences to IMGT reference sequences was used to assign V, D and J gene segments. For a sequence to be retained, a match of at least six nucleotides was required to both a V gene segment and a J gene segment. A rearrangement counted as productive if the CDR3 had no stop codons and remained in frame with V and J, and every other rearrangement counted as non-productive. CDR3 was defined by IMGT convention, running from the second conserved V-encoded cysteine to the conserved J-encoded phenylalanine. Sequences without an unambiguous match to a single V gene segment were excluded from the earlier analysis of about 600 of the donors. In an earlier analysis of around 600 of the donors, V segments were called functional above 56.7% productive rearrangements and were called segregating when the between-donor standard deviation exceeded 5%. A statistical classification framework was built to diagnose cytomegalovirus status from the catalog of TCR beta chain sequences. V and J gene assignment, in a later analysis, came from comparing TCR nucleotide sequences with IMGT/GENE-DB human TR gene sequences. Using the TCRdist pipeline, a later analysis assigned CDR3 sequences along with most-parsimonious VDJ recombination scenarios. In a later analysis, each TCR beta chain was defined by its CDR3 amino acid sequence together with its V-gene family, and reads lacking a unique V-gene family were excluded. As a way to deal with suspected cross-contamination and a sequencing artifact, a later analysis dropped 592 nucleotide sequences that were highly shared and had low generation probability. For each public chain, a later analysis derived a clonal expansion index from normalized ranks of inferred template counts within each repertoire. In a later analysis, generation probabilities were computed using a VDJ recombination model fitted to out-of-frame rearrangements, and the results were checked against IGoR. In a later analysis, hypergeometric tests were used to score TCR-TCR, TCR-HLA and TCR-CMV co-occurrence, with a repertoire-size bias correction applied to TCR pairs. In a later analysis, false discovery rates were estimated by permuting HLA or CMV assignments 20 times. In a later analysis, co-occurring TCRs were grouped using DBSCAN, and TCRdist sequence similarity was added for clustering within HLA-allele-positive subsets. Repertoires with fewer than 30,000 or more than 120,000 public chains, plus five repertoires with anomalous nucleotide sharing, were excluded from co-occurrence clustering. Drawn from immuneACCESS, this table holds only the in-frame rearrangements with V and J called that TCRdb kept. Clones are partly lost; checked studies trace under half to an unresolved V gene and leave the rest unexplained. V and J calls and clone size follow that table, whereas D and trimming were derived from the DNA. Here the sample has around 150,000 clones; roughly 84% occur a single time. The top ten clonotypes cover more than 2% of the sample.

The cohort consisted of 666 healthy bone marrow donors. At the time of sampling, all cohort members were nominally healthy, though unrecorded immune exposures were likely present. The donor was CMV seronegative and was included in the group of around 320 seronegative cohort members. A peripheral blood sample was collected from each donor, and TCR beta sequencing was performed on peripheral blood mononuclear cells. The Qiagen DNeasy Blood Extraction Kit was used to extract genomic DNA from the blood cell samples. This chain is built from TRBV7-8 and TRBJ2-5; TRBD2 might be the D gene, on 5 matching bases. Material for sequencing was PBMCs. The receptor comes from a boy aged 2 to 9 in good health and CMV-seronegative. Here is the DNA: TGTGCCAGCACTTCAGCCCGGGATGACACGTACCAAGAGACCCAGTACTTC. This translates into CASTSARDDTYQETQYF.